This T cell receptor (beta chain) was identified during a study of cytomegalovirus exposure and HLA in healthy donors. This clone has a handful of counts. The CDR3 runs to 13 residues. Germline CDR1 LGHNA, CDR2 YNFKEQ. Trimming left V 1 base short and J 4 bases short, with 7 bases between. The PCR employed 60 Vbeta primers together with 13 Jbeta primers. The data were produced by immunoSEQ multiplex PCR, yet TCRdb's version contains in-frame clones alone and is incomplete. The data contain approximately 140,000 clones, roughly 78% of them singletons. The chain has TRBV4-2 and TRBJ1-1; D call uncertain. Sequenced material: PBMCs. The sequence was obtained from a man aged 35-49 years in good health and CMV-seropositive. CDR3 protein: CASSQGETTEAFF. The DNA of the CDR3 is TGTGCCAGCAGCCAAGGGGAGACCACTGAAGCTTTCTTT.